Sequencing of this T cell receptor beta chain was carried out in a study of technical replicates of blood from a handful of donors. The table came from immunoSEQ multiplex PCR; TCRdb's copy has only in-frame clones and leaves some out. This sample has 84,000 or so clones, with about 97% found just once. The clonotype comes from a human donor in good health. The sequencing input was T cells isolated from PBMCs.

CDR3: CASSFGGGAGVMNTEAFF. As DNA, the CDR3 is TGCGCCAGCAGCTTCGGGGGGGGAGCTGGTGTCATGAACACTGAAGCTTTCTTT. This rearrangement joins TRBV5-1 to TRBJ1-1, with a possible D match to TRBD1 (5 bases). In germline, CDR1 is SGHRS, CDR2 YFSETQ. Trimming took off 2 bases at V and 0 bases at J, with 20 bases between the two ends. This CDR3 contains 18 residues.